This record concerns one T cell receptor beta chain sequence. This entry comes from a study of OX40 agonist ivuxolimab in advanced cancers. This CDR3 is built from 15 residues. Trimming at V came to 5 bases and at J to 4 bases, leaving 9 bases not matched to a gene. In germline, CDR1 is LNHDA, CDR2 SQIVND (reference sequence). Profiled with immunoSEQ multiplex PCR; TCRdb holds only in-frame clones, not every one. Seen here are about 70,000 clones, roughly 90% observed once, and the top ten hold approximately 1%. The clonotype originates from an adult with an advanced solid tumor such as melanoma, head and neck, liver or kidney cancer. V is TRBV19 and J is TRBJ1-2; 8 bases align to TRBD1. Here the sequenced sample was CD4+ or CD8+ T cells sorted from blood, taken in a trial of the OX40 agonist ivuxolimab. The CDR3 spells CASSDTGGRGYGYTF. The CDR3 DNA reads TGTGCCAGTAGTGACACAGGGGGAAGAGGCTATGGCTACACCTTC. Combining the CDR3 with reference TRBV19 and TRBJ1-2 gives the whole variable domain DGGITQSPKYLFRKEGQNVTLSCEQNLNHDAMYWYRQDPGQGLRLIYYSQIVNDFQKGDIAEGYSVSREKKESFPLTVTSAQKNPTAFYLCASSDTGGRGYGYTFGSGTRLTVV.